This T cell receptor (beta chain) originates from a study of CD8+CD57+ T cells in acquired aplastic anemia. This clonotype was counted many times. In germline, CDR1 is MNHEY, CDR2 SVGEGT. CDR3 length: 11 residues. V gave up 7 bases and J gave up 6 bases, with 8 bases separating them. According to the study, genomic DNA was the template for TCR beta VDJ and CDR3 profiling. TCRdb passed the reads through MiXCR, listing each CDR3 protein once. The table shows approximately 99,000 distinct CDR3 sequences, with less than 65% occurring only once. This TCR was recovered from a human donor in good health, serving as a control. The sample was sorted CD4+, CD8+, or CD8+CD57+ T cells (not recorded which) from PBMCs. The chain joins TRBV6-2 or TRBV6-3 to TRBJ2-3, with D unresolved. DNA for the CDR3: TGTGCCAGCACCCCCGGGGATACGCAGTATTTT. Translating gives CASTPGDTQYF.